This T cell receptor (beta chain) was captured in a study of T cell responses to AZD1222 COVID-19 vaccine. Study-level points and caveats: Most donors were white British and more were female, and clonal diversity was possibly underestimated. Seropositive status at baseline applied to only a handful of AZD1222 recipients. Close to half of all spike-specific TCRs reportedly target regions of the variants that are unmutated.

The repertoire was sequenced with immunoSEQ multiplex PCR; TCRdb's copy has only in-frame clones and lacks some. The sample has approximately 150,000 clones; 70% to 90% are singletons. As regards this clone: Its antigen is as yet unknown.

The ends lost 6 bases at V and 6 bases at J; junction bases unmatched: 7. The CDR3 extends over 14 amino acids. From germline, CDR1 is SNHLY and CDR2 FYNNEI. The J gene is TRBJ2-2, the V gene TRBV2, with 7 bases matching TRBD2. The origin of this receptor is an adult who received the MenACWY meningococcal vaccine as a control. The starting material was peripheral blood, obtained 28 days after the second dose of the MenACWY control vaccine. The CDR3 bases are TGTGCCAGCAGGCTTCGGGAGGTCCCCGGGGAGCTGTTTTTT. The encoded protein is CASRLREVPGELFF.